Below are 3 T cell receptor beta chains sequenced from a single sample in a study of monozygotic twins with inflammatory bowel disease (dated by TCRdb to the late 2010s). The library was prepared using 5' RACE. TCRdb records Illumina HiSeq 2500 as the sequencer. TCRdb reprocessed the reads; each CDR3 protein sequence makes one entry, and DNA is unavailable. The data table for this sample lists some 450,000 distinct CDR3 sequences. About 2.3% of the sample is taken by the ten largest. Sequencing was done on a sample of blood. These receptor sequences come from a human donor with ulcerative colitis or Crohn's disease, or a healthy co-twin of an affected twin (not recorded which).

The V and J genes are TRBV28 and TRBJ1-2; TCRdb reports TRBD1, a call that lacks DNA to check it against. CDR3 size: 13 residues. Germline V lookup: CDR1 MDHEN, CDR2 SYDVKM. The CDR3 region is CASSLWGARGYTF.

The CDR3 loop is CSVEAGGTGELFF. The chain employs TRBV29-1 and TRBJ2-2; the D gene TCRdb calls, TRBD1, cannot be checked with no DNA. CDR3 length equals 13 residues. CDR1 is SQVTM, CDR2 ANQGSEA, per germline.

CDR3 in amino acids: CATRRNPNQPQHF. The chain is built from TRBV28 and TRBJ1-5. CDR3 length: 13 amino acids. The germline V gene encodes CDR1 MDHEN and CDR2 SYDVKM.